This T cell receptor (beta chain) was found in a study of blood T cell repertoires in COVID-19 (dated by TCRdb to between 2020 and 2021). With regard to the full study: Samples covering the acute and convalescent phases of COVID-19 were provided by collaborators in the United States, Italy and Spain. Deeply sampled blood TCRbeta repertoires from subjects exposed to, actively infected with, or recovered from COVID-19 were included in the dataset. A de-identified subject ID, COVID-19 status, age in years and sex were almost always included in the sample metadata. Samples were obtained from the ongoing ImmuneRACE study (first 160 participants) and from over a thousand subjects provided by 6 global collaborators. The repertoires were made available in a free public database intended to serve as a resource for research on the immune response to SARS-CoV-2. HLA class I and class II types, where available, came from metadata supplied by the sample provider rather than from assay-based typing. The prospective study material was composed of cDNA or gDNA derived from T cells, B-cell-depleted T cells, or PBMCs.

The immunoSEQ Assay, a bias-controlled multiplex PCR, was used to amplify TCRbeta CDR3 regions from genomic DNA. The study's own analysis went as follows. The number of nucleated cells in each sample was estimated by amplification of reference gene primers within the assay. To quantify the absolute abundance of each unique TCRbeta CDR3 rearrangement, sequence reads were collapsed and filtered. For each sample, productive Simpson clonality was calculated as the square root of Simpson's diversity index over productive rearrangements. Imported from immuneACCESS, the table was reduced by TCRdb to in-frame sequences with V and J called. These copies leave out some clones; in studies compared against another copy, an unresolved V gene accounts for under half, and the cause of the remainder is not known. Clone size and V and J calls were adopted from that table, with D and trimming inferred from the DNA. In this sample the table shows under 450,000 clones, 90% to 95% of which occur a single time. The ten largest clones represent around 0.86% of the sample.

Paper-wide results and their limitations: How much clinical and demographic metadata was included differed by source and by participant, and the metadata was provided uncurated.

This clone was recorded only once. Its antigen target is currently unknown. The record has no base qualities; no much larger clone is one base away. Participants in the prospective study were enrolled through a virtual design, were aged about 18 to 100 years, and lived in about 25 United States geographic areas. Cohort assignment in the prospective study relied on participant-reported clinical history from a screening survey and a study questionnaire. Exposed participants had been in contact, within 2 weeks of entering the study, with a person who had a PCR-confirmed or clinician-diagnosed case of COVID-19. Mobile phlebotomists in the prospective study collected whole blood, serum and a nasopharyngeal or oropharyngeal swab from every participant. Over an approximately 2-month period, participants in the prospective study had the option of providing additional blood draws and questionnaires. Blood samples from the prospective study were shipped frozen or at room temperature prior to DNA extraction.

The CDR3 numbers 11 residues from cysteine through phenylalanine. Of all the DNA, just the CDR3 is kept, 33 bases in frame from base 1. Per the germline V gene, SNHLY is the CDR1 and FYNNEI is the CDR2. At the junction V is shortened by 5 bases and J by 5 bases, with 5 bases in between. Sample: PBMCs or T cells enriched from blood (not recorded which). This receptor was taken from a woman between 35 and 50 years old who had been exposed to COVID-19. The receptor chain draws on TRBV2 and TRBJ2-3; the D gene is unclear. The bases are TGTGCCAGCAGTCGACAAGATACGCAGTATTTT. This gives the protein CASSRQDTQYF.